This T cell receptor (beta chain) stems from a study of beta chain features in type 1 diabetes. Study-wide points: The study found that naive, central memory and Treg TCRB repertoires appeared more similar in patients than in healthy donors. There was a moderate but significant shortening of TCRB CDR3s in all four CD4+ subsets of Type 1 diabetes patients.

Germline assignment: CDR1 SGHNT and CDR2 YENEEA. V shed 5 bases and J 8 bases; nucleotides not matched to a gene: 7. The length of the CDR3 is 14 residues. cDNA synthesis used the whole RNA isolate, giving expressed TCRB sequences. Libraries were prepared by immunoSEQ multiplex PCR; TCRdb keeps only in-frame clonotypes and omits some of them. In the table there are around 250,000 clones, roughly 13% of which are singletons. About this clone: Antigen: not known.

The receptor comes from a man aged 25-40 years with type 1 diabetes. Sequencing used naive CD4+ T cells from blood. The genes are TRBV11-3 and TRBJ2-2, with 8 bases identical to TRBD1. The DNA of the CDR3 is TGTGCCAGCAGCCGGAGGACAGGGCGAGGGGAGCTGTTTTTT. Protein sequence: CASSRRTGRGELFF.